A single sample is the source of the 9 T cell receptor beta chains below, sequenced in a study of blood T cell repertoires in COVID-19. The assay was immunoSEQ multiplex PCR, and TCRdb's table has in-frame clones only and misses some. The sample includes some 150,000 clones, 84% of them seen just once. The specimen was peripheral blood. The receptor source for this set is a human donor in a cohort sampled during active COVID-19.

The chain employs TRBV20-1 and TRBJ1-5; D is possibly TRBD1 (5 bases). From germline, CDR1 is DFQATT and CDR2 SNEGSKA (reference sequence). Trimming took 3 bases from V and 3 from J, leaving 9 bases between them. The CDR3 is 13 residues long. CDR3 nucleotide sequence: TGCAGTGCTAGTATGGGGCCCAATCAGCCCCAGCATTTT. Its protein product is CSASMGPNQPQHF.

V gene TRBV5-4 combines with J gene TRBJ2-2; 8 bases map to TRBD2. There are 16 residues in the CDR3. Germline values: CDR1 SGHNT, CDR2 YYREEE (reference sequence). V shed 4 bases and J 4 bases; nucleotides not matched to a gene: 9. The CDR3 region has the DNA TGTGCCAGCAGCCCCGGGACTAGGAGCGGCACCGGGGAGCTGTTTTTT. It is translated as CASSPGTRSGTGELFF.

This clone was detected only a few times. The chain employs TRBV5-6 and TRBJ1-2; TRBD1 agrees at 12 bases. Germline loops: CDR1 SGHDT, CDR2 YYEEEE. The CDR3 has 15 residues. After removal of 4 bases from V and 7 bases from J, the junction contained 8 bases not matched to a gene. The CDR3 is CASSTWDRGQVGYTF. The CDR3 coding sequence is TGTGCCAGCAGCACCTGGGACAGGGGGCAAGTTGGCTACACCTTC. Variable domain in full (rest from reference TRBV5-6 and TRBJ1-2): DAGVTQSPTHLIKTRGQQVTLRCSPKSGHDTVSWYQQALGQGPQFIFQYYEEEERQRGNFPDRFSGHQFPNYSSELNVNALLLGDSALYLCASSTWDRGQVGYTFGSGTRLTVV.

The rearrangement joins TRBV7-2 to TRBJ2-2; D not certain. The germline V and J ends were trimmed by 1 base and 3 bases, with 9 bases remaining between them. The CDR3 spans 15 residues. CDR1 is SGHTA, CDR2 FQGNSA, per germline. In nucleotides, the CDR3 is TGTGCCAGCAGCTTAGACAGAAAGCACACCGGGGAGCTGTTTTTT. Residues: CASSLDRKHTGELFF.

The genes are TRBV9 and TRBJ1-5; a possible D gene is TRBD1 (5 bases). The germline V gene has CDR1 SGDLS and CDR2 YYNGEE. The ends were cut back, 0 bases at V and 5 bases at J, with 9 bases in the middle. The CDR3 loop spans 14 amino acids. CDR3 DNA: TGTGCCAGCAGCGTAGGGTCAGGGTATCAGCCCCAGCATTTT. Its translation: CASSVGSGYQPQHF.

This clone was counted between two and nine times. The chain has TRBV2 and TRBJ1-2; possibly TRBD1 for D (5 bases). The CDR3 extends over 13 amino acids. V was shortened by 6 bases and J by 7 bases, with 15 bases between the two germline ends. CDR1 is SNHLY, CDR2 FYNNEI, per germline. DNA of the CDR3: TGTGCCAGCAGCTCCCCTGGGGCCGCTGGCTACACCTTC. Its protein product is CASSSPGAAGYTF. Together with reference TRBV2 and TRBJ1-2, the CDR3 gives the full variable domain: EPEVTQTPSHQVTQMGQEVILRCVPISNHLYFYWYRQILGQKVEFLVSFYNNEISEKSEIFDDQFSVERPDGSNFTLKIRSTKLEDSAMYFCASSSPGAAGYTFGSGTRLTVV.

This clone has more than one count but fewer than ten. The chain couples TRBV6-5 to TRBJ1-4; possibly TRBD1 for D (5 bases). V was trimmed by 2 bases and J by 5 bases, leaving 12 bases between them. CDR3 size: 15 residues. In germline, CDR1 is MNHEY, CDR2 SVGAGI. In DNA form, the CDR3 reads TGTGCCAGCAGTTACGGGCCAGGGTCGAATGAAAAACTGTTTTTT. Its protein product is CASSYGPGSNEKLFF.

CDR3 in DNA: TGTGCCAGCAGCTTAGATTCGGGGGGGGACTACGAGCAGTACTTC. It translates to CASSLDSGGDYEQYF. This rearrangement joins TRBV11-3 to TRBJ2-7, with TRBD2 matching over 8 bases. The CDR3 runs 15 residues. V lost 0 bases and J lost 3; bases outside the gene matches: 4. The germline V gene has CDR1 SGHNT and CDR2 YENEEA.

The gene calls are TRBV24-1 and TRBJ1-2, with a tentative D call TRBD1 (5 bases). Deletions cut 2 bases from V and 9 bases from J, with 15 bases between. Germline CDR1 and CDR2: KGHDR and SFDVKD. The CDR3 consists of 14 residues. In DNA, the CDR3 is TGTGCCACCAGTGATTCTCGACAGACTGTGCGCTACACCTTC. Protein: CATSDSRQTVRYTF.